This entry concerns a single TCR beta chain. Its antigen is currently unknown. Between the trimmed V and J ends, which lost 2 bases and 1 base, there was a span of 5 bases. This CDR3 is 14 amino acids long. Germline CDR1 reads MNHNY; CDR2 reads SVGAGI (reference sequence). The sample originates from a study of siplizumab effects on memory and regulatory T cells. Study-wide findings and caveats: Siplizumab significantly reduced alloreactive sequences traceable to unstimulated CD4+ memory cells. Controls showed an average of around 28% Treg-derived mappable alloreactive CD4+ clones, while siplizumab showed 55% to 80%. Apparently more diverse than memory cells, naive T cells also seemed major alloresponse contributors.

Each sample had around 99,000 TCR templates assayed. The table came from immunoSEQ multiplex PCR; TCRdb's copy has only in-frame clones and leaves some out. The data show roughly 50,000 clones, around 97% seen once. The gene calls are TRBV6-6 and TRBJ2-2; D uncertain. This clonotype was sampled from a human donor in good health. The sequenced sample was naive CD4+ T cells sorted from blood. CDR3 DNA: TGTGCCAGCAGTTACCGCGGGAACACCGGGGAGCTGTTTTTT. Its translation is CASSYRGNTGELFF.